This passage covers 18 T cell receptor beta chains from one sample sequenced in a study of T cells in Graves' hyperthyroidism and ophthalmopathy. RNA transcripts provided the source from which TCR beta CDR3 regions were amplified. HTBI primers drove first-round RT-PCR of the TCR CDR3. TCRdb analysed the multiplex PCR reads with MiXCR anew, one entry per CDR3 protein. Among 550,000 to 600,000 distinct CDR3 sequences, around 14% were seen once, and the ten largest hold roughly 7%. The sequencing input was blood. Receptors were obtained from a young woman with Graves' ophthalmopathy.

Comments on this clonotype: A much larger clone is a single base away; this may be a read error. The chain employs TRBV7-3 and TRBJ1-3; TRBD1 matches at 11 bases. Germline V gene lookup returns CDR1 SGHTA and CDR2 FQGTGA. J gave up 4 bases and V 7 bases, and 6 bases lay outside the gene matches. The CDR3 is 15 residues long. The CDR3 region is CASTSGTGGGNTIYF. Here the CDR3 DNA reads TGTGCCAGCACCTCCGGGACAGGGGGAGGAAACACCATATATTTT.

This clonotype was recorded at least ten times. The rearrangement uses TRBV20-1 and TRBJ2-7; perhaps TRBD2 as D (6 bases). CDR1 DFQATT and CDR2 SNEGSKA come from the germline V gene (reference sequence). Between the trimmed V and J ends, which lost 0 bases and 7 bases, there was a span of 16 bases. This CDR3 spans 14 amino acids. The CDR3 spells CSARDAGLGGEQYF. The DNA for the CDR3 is TGCAGTGCTAGAGATGCGGGACTGGGCGGAGAGCAGTACTTC.

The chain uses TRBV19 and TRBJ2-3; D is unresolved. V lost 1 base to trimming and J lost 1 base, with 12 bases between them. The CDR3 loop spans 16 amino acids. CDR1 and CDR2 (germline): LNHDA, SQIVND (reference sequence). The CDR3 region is CASSIVLDPGTDTQYF. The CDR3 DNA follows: TGTGCCAGTAGTATAGTTCTGGACCCCGGCACAGATACGCAGTATTTT.

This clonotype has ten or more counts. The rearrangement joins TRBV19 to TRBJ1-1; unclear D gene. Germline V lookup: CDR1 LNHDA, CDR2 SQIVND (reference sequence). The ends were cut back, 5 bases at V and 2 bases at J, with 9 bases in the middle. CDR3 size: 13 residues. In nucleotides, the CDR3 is TGTGCCAGTAGTGGAAACCGAAACACTGAAGCTTTCTTT. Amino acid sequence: CASSGNRNTEAFF.

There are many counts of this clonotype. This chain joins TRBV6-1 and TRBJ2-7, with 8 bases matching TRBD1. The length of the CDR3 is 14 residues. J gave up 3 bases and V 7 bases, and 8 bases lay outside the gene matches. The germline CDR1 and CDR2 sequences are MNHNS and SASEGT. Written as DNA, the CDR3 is TGTGCCAGCATTCCCGGGACAGGTTTCTACGAGCAGTACTTC. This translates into CASIPGTGFYEQYF.

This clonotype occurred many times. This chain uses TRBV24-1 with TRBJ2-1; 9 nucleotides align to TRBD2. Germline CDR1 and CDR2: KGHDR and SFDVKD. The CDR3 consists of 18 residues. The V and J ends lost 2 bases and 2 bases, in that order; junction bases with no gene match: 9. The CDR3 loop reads CATSDSRPSGETYNEQFF. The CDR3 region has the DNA TGTGCCACCAGTGATTCCCGCCCTAGCGGGGAAACCTACAATGAGCAGTTCTTC.

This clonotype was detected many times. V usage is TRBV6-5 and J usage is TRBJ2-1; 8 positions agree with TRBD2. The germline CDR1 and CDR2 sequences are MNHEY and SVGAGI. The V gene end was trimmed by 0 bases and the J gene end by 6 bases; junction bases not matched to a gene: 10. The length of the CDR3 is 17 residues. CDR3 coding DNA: TGTGCCAGCAGTTACTCGAGGGGGGGGACTAGAGGCAATGAGCAGTTCTTC. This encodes CASSYSRGGTRGNEQFF.

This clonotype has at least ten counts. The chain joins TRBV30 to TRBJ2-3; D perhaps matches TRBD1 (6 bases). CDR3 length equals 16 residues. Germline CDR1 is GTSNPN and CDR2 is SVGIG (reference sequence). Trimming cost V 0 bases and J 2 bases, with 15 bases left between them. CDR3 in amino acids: CAWSVHQGSATDTQYF. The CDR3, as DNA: TGTGCCTGGAGTGTACACCAGGGGTCTGCCACAGATACGCAGTATTTT.

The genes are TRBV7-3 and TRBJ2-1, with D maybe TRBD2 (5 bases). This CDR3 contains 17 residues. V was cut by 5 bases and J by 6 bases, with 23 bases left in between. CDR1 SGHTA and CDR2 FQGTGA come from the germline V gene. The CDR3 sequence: CASSRKISYGLGNEQFF. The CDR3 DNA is TGTGCCAGCAGCCGCAAAATCAGCTATGGACTGGGCAATGAGCAGTTCTTC.

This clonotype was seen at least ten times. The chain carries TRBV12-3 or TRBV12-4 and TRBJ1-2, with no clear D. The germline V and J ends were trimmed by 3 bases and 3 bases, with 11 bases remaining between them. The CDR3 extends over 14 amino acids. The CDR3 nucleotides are TGTGCCAGCAGTTTTCGGGTACTCTACTATGGCTACACCTTC. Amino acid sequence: CASSFRVLYYGYTF.

CDR3 in amino acids: CASSWGDRSGVTDTQYF. In DNA form, the CDR3 reads TGTGCCAGCAGTTGGGGGGACCGGAGCGGGGTGACGGATACGCAGTATTTT. The chain combines TRBV6-2 or TRBV6-3 with TRBJ2-3; TRBD2 matches at 7 bases. This CDR3 is 17 amino acids long. The germline gives CDR1 MNHEY, CDR2 SVGEGT. Unmatched junction bases numbered 16, after V lost 4 bases and J lost 6 bases.

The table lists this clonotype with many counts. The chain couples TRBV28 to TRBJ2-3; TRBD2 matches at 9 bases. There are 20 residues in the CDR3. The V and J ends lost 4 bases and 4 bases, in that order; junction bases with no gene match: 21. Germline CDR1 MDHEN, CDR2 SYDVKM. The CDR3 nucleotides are TGTGCCAGCAGTTACGCGGGGCCCGACCGGGCGGGAGGGCCCTCAGATACGCAGTATTTT. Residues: CASSYAGPDRAGGPSDTQYF.

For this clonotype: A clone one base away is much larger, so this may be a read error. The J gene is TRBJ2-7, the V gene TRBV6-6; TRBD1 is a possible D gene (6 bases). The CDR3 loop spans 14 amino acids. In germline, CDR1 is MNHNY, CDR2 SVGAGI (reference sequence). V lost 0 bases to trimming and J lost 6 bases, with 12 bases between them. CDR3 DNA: TGTGCCAGCAGTTACTCGCACAGGGATTGCGAGCAGTACTTC. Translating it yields CASSYSHRDCEQYF.

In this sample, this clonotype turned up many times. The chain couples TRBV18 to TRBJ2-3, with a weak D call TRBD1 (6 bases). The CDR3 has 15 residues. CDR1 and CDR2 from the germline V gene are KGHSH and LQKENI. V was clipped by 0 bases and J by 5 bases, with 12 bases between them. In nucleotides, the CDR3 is TGTGCCAGCTCACCACCGGGAAGAGGGGGAGATACGCAGTATTTT. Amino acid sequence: CASSPPGRGGDTQYF.

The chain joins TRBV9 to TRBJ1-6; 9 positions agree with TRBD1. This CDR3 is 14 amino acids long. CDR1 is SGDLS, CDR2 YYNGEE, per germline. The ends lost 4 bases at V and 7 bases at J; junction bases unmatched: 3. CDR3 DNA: TGTGCCAGCAGCAGGGGACAGGGAAATTCACCCCTCCACTTT. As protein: CASSRGQGNSPLHF.

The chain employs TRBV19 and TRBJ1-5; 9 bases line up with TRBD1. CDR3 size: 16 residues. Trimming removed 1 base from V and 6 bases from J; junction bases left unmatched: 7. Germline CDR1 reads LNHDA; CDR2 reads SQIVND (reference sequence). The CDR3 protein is CASSIGQTGGRQPQHF. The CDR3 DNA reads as TGTGCCAGTAGTATAGGCCAAACAGGGGGCCGTCAGCCCCAGCATTTT.

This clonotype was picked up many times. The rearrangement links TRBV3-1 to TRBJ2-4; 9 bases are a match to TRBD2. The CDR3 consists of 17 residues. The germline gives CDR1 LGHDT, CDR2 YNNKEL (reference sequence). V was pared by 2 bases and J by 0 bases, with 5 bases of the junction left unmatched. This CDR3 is CASSQWSSGGAKNIQYF. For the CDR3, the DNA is TGTGCCAGCAGCCAATGGAGTAGCGGGGGAGCCAAAAACATTCAGTACTTC.

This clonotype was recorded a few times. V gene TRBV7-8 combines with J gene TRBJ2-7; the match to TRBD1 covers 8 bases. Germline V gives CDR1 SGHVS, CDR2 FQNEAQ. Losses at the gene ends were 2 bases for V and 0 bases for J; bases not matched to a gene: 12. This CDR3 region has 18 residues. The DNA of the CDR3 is TGTGCCAGCAGCTTAACCCACAGGGGGTACTTTCCCTCCTACGAGCAGTACTTC. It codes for CASSLTHRGYFPSYEQYF.